Each of the 2 T cell receptor beta chains below was sequenced from the same sample in a study of blood T cell repertoires in COVID-19. Libraries were prepared by immunoSEQ multiplex PCR; TCRdb keeps only in-frame clonotypes and omits some of them. The table includes 200,000 to 250,000 clones, about 87% detected once. Sequenced sample: PBMCs or T cells enriched from blood (not recorded which). The source is a man aged 45-65 years who had been exposed to COVID-19.

The chain has TRBV14 and TRBJ2-7, with 12 bases fitting TRBD2. The CDR3 contains 18 residues. Germline CDR1 SGHDN, CDR2 FVKESK. V gave up 0 bases and J gave up 5 bases; unmatched junction bases: 11. CDR3 protein: CASSQDPGLAGWSHEQYF. In DNA, the CDR3 is TGTGCCAGCAGCCAAGATCCAGGACTAGCGGGGTGGTCTCACGAGCAGTACTTC.

The chain joins TRBV5-1 to TRBJ2-7; 8 bases match TRBD1. The CDR3 spans 15 residues. CDR1 is SGHRS and CDR2 is YFSETQ in the germline V gene. Unmatched junction bases numbered 11, after V lost 4 bases and J lost 5 bases. CDR3 DNA: TGCGCCAGCAGCCGAACCACAGGGGGAGTCGACGAGCAGTACTTC. Its translation: CASSRTTGGVDEQYF. The whole variable domain, filled in from reference TRBV5-1 and TRBJ2-7, reads KAGVTQTPRYLIKTRGQQVTLSCSPISGHRSVSWYQQTPGQGLQFLFEYFSETQRNKGNFPGRFSGRQFSNSRSEMNVSTLELGDSALYLCASSRTTGGVDEQYFGPGTRLTVT.